This record looks at one TCR beta chain sequence and its context. The V gene's germline CDR1 is GTSNPN and CDR2 SVGIG (reference sequence). This CDR3 is built from 13 residues. The ends were cut back, 0 bases at V and 0 bases at J, with 4 bases in the middle. Using immunoSEQ multiplex PCR, the repertoire was profiled, and TCRdb retains in-frame clones only, with some absent. The sample lists under 90,000 clones, around 90% occurring once. The sample is drawn from a study of OX40 agonist ivuxolimab in advanced cancers. Looking at the study overall: Three individuals attained partial responses, comprising one hepatocellular carcinoma case and two cutaneous melanoma cases.

The chain is built from TRBV30 and TRBJ2-3; D remains ambiguous. This receptor was identified in an adult with an advanced solid tumor such as melanoma, head and neck, liver or kidney cancer. The material sequenced was CD4+ or CD8+ T cells sorted from blood, taken in a trial of the OX40 agonist ivuxolimab. CDR3 nucleotides: TGTGCCTGGAGTGTGAAAAGCACAGATACGCAGTATTTT. Its translation is CAWSVKSTDTQYF.